This T cell receptor beta chain originates from a study of T cell responses to AZD1222 COVID-19 vaccine. Study observations and caveats: After the peak T cell response, and only then, were repertoires sampled. White British donors predominated, females outnumbered males, and clonal diversity was possibly underestimated.

The CDR3 has 16 residues. V lost 4 bases to trimming and J lost 5 bases; unmatched junction nucleotides: 9. The germline CDR1 and CDR2 sequences are LGHDT and YNNKEL (reference sequence). As concerns this clone: What it recognizes is unknown.

TCRdb's copy holds only in-frame clones and misses some; the assay was immunoSEQ multiplex PCR. The table has approximately 110,000 clones, around 90% seen once. The specimen was peripheral blood, collected on day 0 of AZD1222 vaccination. This receptor was obtained from an adult in good health. This rearrangement joins TRBV3-1 (or the pseudogene TRBV3-2) to TRBJ2-5; TRBD2 matches at 11 bases. CDR3 sequence reads: CASSLLSGGAKETQYF. Written as DNA, the CDR3 is TGTGCCAGCAGCCTCCTTAGCGGGGGGGCCAAGGAGACCCAGTACTTC.